Presented here are 20 T cell receptor beta chains from one specimen sequenced in a study of T cell clonality in common variable immunodeficiency. Only in-frame clones appear in the TCRdb table, and some are missing; sequencing was by immunoSEQ multiplex PCR. This sample carries about 47,000 clones, none of them present only once. The specimen sequenced was peripheral blood mononuclear cells. The receptors stem from a person between 18 and 75 years old in good health.

This clone appeared many times. One end of the junction does not line up with germline, which may come from a read error. The read terminates 3 residues before the CDR3 end, so the remaining end is supplied by the germline J gene. The chain combines TRBV4-2 with TRBJ2-7, with TRBD1 matching 8 bases. Germline V gives CDR1 LGHNA, CDR2 YNFKEQ. The CDR3 is made up of 16 amino acids. This CDR3 reads CASSQDLGQGLYEQYF. Partial CDR3 DNA: TGCGCCAGCAGCCAAGATCTCGGACAGGGTTTGTACGAG.

This clone was counted many times. The missing CDR3 end, 3 residues past where the read stops, is filled in from the germline J gene. The chain couples TRBV24-1 to TRBJ2-5; TRBD1 matches at 11 bases. CDR1 is KGHDR, CDR2 SFDVKD, per germline. V was clipped by 7 bases and J by 5 bases; unmatched bases: 8. The CDR3 sequence is 15 residues long. CDR3 in amino acids: CATSPGTGGWETQYF. The sequenced part of the CDR3 DNA is TGTGCCACCAGCCCCGGGACAGGGGGATGGGAGACC.

This clone showed up many times. The sequenced CDR3 bases are TGTGCCAGTAGTATCCAAGGGGCAGGGGGGCAGCCC. Its protein product is CASSIQGAGGQP. The full CDR3 sequence reads CASSIQGAGGQPQHF. The V and J genes are TRBV19 and TRBJ1-5; 7 bases align to TRBD1. The CDR3 is cut off 3 residues early in the read; its end comes from the germline J gene. This CDR3 has 15 amino acids. Germline CDR1 LNHDA, CDR2 SQIVND (reference sequence). J was trimmed by 7 bases and V by 3 bases; bases with no gene match: 9.

This clone was seen ten or more times. The read ends 3 residues early relative to the CDR3; the germline J gene fills the gap. The chain uses TRBV6-2 or TRBV6-3 and TRBJ1-5; 11 bases align to TRBD1. CDR3 length: 15 residues. The V gene end was trimmed by 6 bases and the J gene end by 4 bases; junction bases not matched to a gene: 5. The germline CDR1 and CDR2 sequences are MNHEY and SVGEGT. The CDR3 here is CASRTGTGGNQPQHF. The part of the CDR3 DNA that was read is TGTGCCAGCAGAACAGGGACAGGGGGAAATCAGCCC.

This clone has a handful of counts. The read ends 3 residues early relative to the CDR3; the germline J gene fills the gap. This rearrangement joins TRBV6-1 to TRBJ2-7; D is unclear. The CDR3 contains 13 residues. V was trimmed by 4 bases and J by 6 bases, leaving 13 bases between them. Germline assignment: CDR1 MNHNS and CDR2 SASEGT. Partial CDR3 DNA: TGTGCCAGCAGTGGGGCCGAGGCAGGCGAG. It translates to CASSGAEAGE. In full, the CDR3 is CASSGAEAGEQYF.

This clone was detected many times. The DNA ends 3 residues before the CDR3 does, and the rest of the CDR3 is filled in from the germline J gene. The chain is built from TRBV13 and TRBJ2-2, with TRBD1 as a possible D gene (6 bases). Per germline, CDR1 PRHDT and CDR2 FYEKMQ (reference sequence). The CDR3 runs to 15 residues. Trimming stripped 5 bases from V and 3 bases from J, with 13 bases between. CDR3 sequence: CASSLTGFDTGELFF. The sequenced part of the CDR3 DNA is TGTGCCAGCAGCCTCACAGGGTTTGACACCGGGGAG.

This clone was found many times. The read ends 3 residues before the CDR3 terminus; that terminus is restored from the germline J gene. This chain joins TRBV5-1 and TRBJ2-7; 7 bases fit TRBD1. The CDR3 consists of 15 residues. CDR1 SGHRS and CDR2 YFSETQ come from the germline V gene. Germline trimming cut 2 bases from V and 2 bases from J; bases unmatched to any gene: 7. The part of the CDR3 DNA that was read is TGCGCCAGCAGCTTAGACCCGGGACAGCCCTACGAG. Its translation: CASSLDPGQPYE. The full CDR3 protein is CASSLDPGQPYEQYF.

This clone was seen at least ten times. The CDR3 protein is CAWLTGGDGYTF. Incomplete CDR3 DNA: TGTGCCTGGTTAACAGGGGGCGATGGC. V usage is TRBV30 and J usage is TRBJ1-2; 9 nucleotides align to TRBD1. The missing CDR3 end, 3 residues past where the read stops, is filled in from the germline J gene. J was trimmed by 6 bases and V by 5 bases; bases with no gene match: 4. Germline V lookup: CDR1 GTSNPN, CDR2 SVGIG (reference sequence). The CDR3 is made up of 12 amino acids.

In this sample, this clone turned up many times. The sequenced fragment ends 3 residues before the CDR3 boundary, so the rest is inferred from the germline J gene. The chain employs TRBV2 and TRBJ1-5; D perhaps matches TRBD1 (5 bases). This CDR3 is 14 amino acids long. The V end was cut by 6 bases, the J end by 4 bases, with 13 bases between. Germline V lookup: CDR1 SNHLY, CDR2 FYNNEI. CDR3 DNA, as far as it was read: TGTGCCAGCAGGGTGGGACTGATGAATCAGCCC. It translates to CASRVGLMNQP. The whole CDR3 reads CASRVGLMNQPQHF.

This clone has a handful of counts. The sequenced CDR3 bases are TGTGCCTGCATTATATCAGCGGGGGCCAACGCG. Protein product: CACIISAGANA. In full, the CDR3 reads CACIISAGANALFF. This sequence joins TRBV30 and TRBJ2-2; 8 bases are shared with TRBD2. The read ends 3 residues before the CDR3 terminus; that terminus is restored from the germline J gene. CDR1 and CDR2 from the germline V gene are GTSNPN and SVGIG (reference sequence). There are 14 residues in the CDR3.

This clone was observed at least ten times. The read finishes 3 residues shy of the CDR3 end, and the germline J gene is used to complete it. This sequence joins TRBV20-1 and TRBJ1-2; D not certain. Trimming took off 0 bases at V and 3 bases at J, with 11 bases between the two ends. Germline assignment: CDR1 DFQATT and CDR2 SNEGSKA (reference sequence). The CDR3 runs to 14 residues. The sequenced CDR3 bases are TGCAGTGCTAGAGATCTGCAGGTTGACTATGGC. It codes for CSARDLQVDYG. The complete CDR3 protein is CSARDLQVDYGYTF.

This clone was seen many times. Coverage ceases 3 residues before the CDR3 finishes, and the germline J gene fills in the end. V gene TRBV5-4 combines with J gene TRBJ2-1; the D gene is possibly TRBD2 (6 bases). The V end lost 0 bases, the J end lost 7 bases, and 14 bases lay between the germline ends. The CDR3 is 15 amino acids. The germline gives CDR1 SGHNT, CDR2 YYREEE (reference sequence). The CDR3 spells CASSLAPGVGNEQFF. The covered CDR3 bases are TGTGCCAGCAGCTTGGCCCCGGGGGTAGGGAATGAG.

This clone was observed many times. The read finishes 3 residues shy of the CDR3 end, and the germline J gene is used to complete it. V gene TRBV30 combines with J gene TRBJ2-7; weak D call: TRBD1 (6 bases). Trimming shortened V by 1 base and J by 3 bases, and 7 bases separated the two germline ends. The CDR3 spans 12 residues. Germline V lookup: CDR1 GTSNPN, CDR2 SVGIG (reference sequence). The CDR3 here is CAWSAGVYEQYF. CDR3 bases read: TGTGCCTGGAGTGCAGGGGTCTACGAG.

In its sample, this clone was seen many times. The read finishes 3 residues shy of the CDR3 end, and the germline J gene is used to complete it. This sequence joins TRBV19 and TRBJ1-2, with TRBD1 as a possible D gene (6 bases). CDR1 and CDR2 from the germline V gene are LNHDA and SQIVND (reference sequence). The V end lost 7 bases, the J end lost 6 bases, and 21 bases lay between the germline ends. The CDR3 contains 15 residues. CDR3 DNA, as far as it was read: TGTGCCAGTAATTCCGTCGGAACAGGGTTGGATGGC. It translates to CASNSVGTGLDG. The full CDR3 reads CASNSVGTGLDGYTF.

This clone was seen a handful of times. The CDR3 is cut off 3 residues early in the read; its end comes from the germline J gene. The genes are TRBV23-1 and TRBJ2-4; TRBD1 matches at 8 bases. TRBV23-1 is identified as an open reading frame with a role that is uncertain. This CDR3 region has 16 residues. The CDR3: CASSRPGRTGIDGQYF. The covered CDR3 bases are TGCGCCAGCAGTCGCCCTGGACGGACAGGGATCGATGGT.

This clone was seen repeatedly, ten times or more. The read ends 3 residues before the CDR3 terminus; that terminus is restored from the germline J gene. The rearrangement links TRBV30 to TRBJ2-1; D possibly corresponds to TRBD1 (6 bases). CDR1 GTSNPN and CDR2 SVGIG come from the germline V gene (reference sequence). This CDR3 region has 14 residues. Trimming pared 3 bases from V and 5 bases from J, leaving 14 bases between. This chain's CDR3 is CAWRVPGVHNEQFF. The CDR3 DNA, read in part, is TGTGCCTGGAGAGTCCCAGGGGTACACAATGAG.

This clone was observed many times. The CDR3 end falls 3 residues outside the read, so it is completed with the germline J gene. At the DNA level, this CDR3 is encoded by other sequences in the same sample as well. The rearrangement links TRBV29-1 to TRBJ1-2; a possible D gene is TRBD1 (5 bases). This CDR3 is built from 12 residues. Germline V CDR1 and CDR2: SQVTM, ANQGSEA. Between the trimmed V and J ends, which lost 3 bases and 3 bases, there was a span of 8 bases. CDR3 protein: CSVDIRDYGYTF. Partial CDR3 DNA: TGCAGCGTTGATATCAGGGACTATGGC.

This clone was observed at least ten times. The read is 3 residues too short to cover the CDR3 end, so that end is filled in from the germline J gene. The rearrangement joins TRBV19 to TRBJ2-5; no firm D call. The CDR3 runs 13 residues. CDR1 and CDR2 (germline): LNHDA, SQIVND (reference sequence). V lost 3 bases and J lost 7, with 12 bases in between. The part of the CDR3 DNA that was read is TGTGCCAGTAGTATCCCGCCAGAGGCGACC. The encoded protein is CASSIPPEAT. The entire CDR3 sequence reads CASSIPPEATQYF. The full variable domain, in which reference TRBV19 and TRBJ2-5 provide the parts outside the CDR3, is DGGITQSPKYLFRKEGQNVTLSCEQNLNHDAMYWYRQDPGQGLRLIYYSQIVNDFQKGDIAEGYSVSREKKESFPLTVTSAQKNPTAFYLCASSIPPEATQYFGPGTRLLVL.

This clone came up many times. Coverage ceases 3 residues before the CDR3 finishes, and the germline J gene fills in the end. This sequence joins TRBV30 and TRBJ2-5, with D possibly TRBD2 on 5 matching bases. V shed 3 bases and J shed 2 bases, with 13 bases lying between them. CDR1 is GTSNPN and CDR2 is SVGIG in the germline V gene (reference sequence). CDR3 length: 14 residues. CDR3 DNA, as far as it was read: TGTGCCTGGAGCCTCCGGGGTAAGCAAGAGACC. Amino acid sequence: CAWSLRGKQET. The entire CDR3 sequence reads CAWSLRGKQETQYF.

This clone was recorded many times. The DNA ends 3 residues before the CDR3 does, and the rest of the CDR3 is filled in from the germline J gene. This chain joins TRBV5-1 and TRBJ2-3, with unresolved D. Germline V lookup: CDR1 SGHRS, CDR2 YFSETQ. V lost 0 bases to trimming and J lost 2 bases, with 10 bases between them. This CDR3 region has 15 residues. This chain's CDR3 is CASSLANPITDTQYF. Partial CDR3 DNA: TGCGCCAGCAGCTTGGCCAATCCAATCACAGATACG.